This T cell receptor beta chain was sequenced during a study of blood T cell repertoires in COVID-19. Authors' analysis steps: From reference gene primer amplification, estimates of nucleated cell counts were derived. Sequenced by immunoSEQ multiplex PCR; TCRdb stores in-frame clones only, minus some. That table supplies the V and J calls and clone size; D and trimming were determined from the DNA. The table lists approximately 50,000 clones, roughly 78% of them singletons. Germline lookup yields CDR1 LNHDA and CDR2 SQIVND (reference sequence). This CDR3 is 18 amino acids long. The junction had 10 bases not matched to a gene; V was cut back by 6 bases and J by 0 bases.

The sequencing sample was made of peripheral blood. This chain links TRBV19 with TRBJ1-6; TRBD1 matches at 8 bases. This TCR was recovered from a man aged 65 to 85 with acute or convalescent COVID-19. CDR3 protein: CASSRTGQISSYNSPLHF. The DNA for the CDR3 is TGTGCCAGTAGCCGGACAGGGCAAATAAGCTCCTATAATTCACCCCTCCACTTT.